Included here is one T cell receptor (beta chain) sequence, with context. This sample was taken from a study of cytomegalovirus exposure and HLA in healthy donors. The CDR3 spans 13 residues. V trimming: 6 bases; J trimming: 3 bases; junction bases outside the gene matches: 1. Germline lookup yields CDR1 WSHSY and CDR2 SAAADI. With 60 Vbeta and 13 Jbeta primers, the PCR was carried out. This table comes from immunoSEQ multiplex PCR, and its TCRdb copy is limited to in-frame clones, with some not included. This table holds roughly 110,000 clones. Sequenced input: PBMCs. The TCR was taken from a man aged 35 to 55 in good health and CMV-seropositive. The chain is built from TRBV10-2 and TRBJ2-5; 10 bases match TRBD2. The CDR3 here is CASRLAGEETQYF. CDR3 nucleotides: TGCGCCAGCAGGCTAGCGGGAGAAGAGACCCAGTACTTC.